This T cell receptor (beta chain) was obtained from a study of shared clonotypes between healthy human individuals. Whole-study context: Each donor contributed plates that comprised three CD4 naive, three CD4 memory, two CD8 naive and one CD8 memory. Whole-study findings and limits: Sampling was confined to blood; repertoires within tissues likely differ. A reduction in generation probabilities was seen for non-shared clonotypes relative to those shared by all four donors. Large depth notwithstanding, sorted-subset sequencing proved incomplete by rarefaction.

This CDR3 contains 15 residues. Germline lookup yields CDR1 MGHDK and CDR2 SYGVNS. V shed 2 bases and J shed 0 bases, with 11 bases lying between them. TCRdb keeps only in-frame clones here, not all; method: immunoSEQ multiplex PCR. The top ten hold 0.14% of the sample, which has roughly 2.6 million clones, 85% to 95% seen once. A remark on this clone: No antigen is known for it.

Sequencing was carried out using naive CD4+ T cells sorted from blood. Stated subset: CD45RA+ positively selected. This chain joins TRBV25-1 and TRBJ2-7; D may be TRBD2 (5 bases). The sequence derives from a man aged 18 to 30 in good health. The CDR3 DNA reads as TGTGCCAGCAGTGAAGAGGGTCGGGACTCCTACGAGCAGTACTTC. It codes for CASSEEGRDSYEQYF.